The rows below give T cell receptor beta chains drawn from one sample of a study of low-dose radiotherapy and immunotherapy resistance in tumors. Using its own MiXCR run on the reads, TCRdb lists one record per CDR3 protein. This table holds roughly 52,000 distinct CDR3 sequences, 33% found once. Sample: PBMCs, taken after low-dose radiotherapy plus immunotherapy. These receptors were obtained from a male donor with rectosigmoid adenocarcinoma. The CDR3 runs from the conserved cysteine through the conserved F or W. Fields, in order: clone size, V gene, D gene, J gene, CDR3 protein, CDR3 DNA. A D gene is named only where the DNA matches it firmly. Rows may omit the clone size; those that give it use once, few, many or a size class.

many	TRBV7-9	-	TRBJ2-3	CASSSGGTTSTDTQYF	TGTGCCAGCAGCTCTGGAGGGACAACTAGCACAGATACGCAGTATTTT
many	TRBV6-2/TRBV6-3	-	TRBJ1-2	CASSYGRVFGYTF	TGTGCCAGCAGTTACGGCAGGGTTTTTGGCTACACCTTC
many	TRBV7-2	-	TRBJ1-1	CASSLRTENTEAFF	TGTGCCAGCAGCTTACGGACGGAGAACACTGAAGCTTTCTTT
-	TRBV28	TRBD1	TRBJ2-5	CASSTPDRDQETQYF	TGTGCCAGCAGTACCCCTGACAGGGACCAAGAGACCCAGTACTTC
-	TRBV5-1	TRBD1	TRBJ1-2	CASRIAGGDYGYTF	TGCGCCAGCAGAATAGCAGGGGGCGACTATGGCTACACCTTC
-	TRBV6-2/TRBV6-3	-	TRBJ2-1	CASIYQASTEQFF	TGTGCCAGCATCTACCAGGCGAGTACTGAGCAGTTCTTC
-	TRBV7-7	TRBD1	TRBJ1-1	CASSRLGTGVTEAFF	TGTGCCAGCAGCAGGCTAGGGACAGGGGTCACTGAAGCTTTCTTT
-	TRBV28	-	TRBJ2-7	CASSPTGFRAEQYF	TGTGCCAGCAGTCCTACAGGGTTCCGTGCCGAGCAGTACTTC
many	TRBV7-2	-	TRBJ1-2	CASTKSEGPYGYTF	TGTGCCAGCACCAAGAGTGAAGGACCCTATGGCTACACCTTC
many	TRBV7-2	TRBD1	TRBJ1-2	CASSLRQGGYTF	TGTGCCAGCAGCCTAAGACAGGGTGGCTACACCTTC
few	TRBV12-3/TRBV12-4	-	TRBJ2-5	CASSPGVLPGETQYF	TGTGCCAGCAGCCCAGGGGTCCTCCCAGGGGAGACCCAGTACTTC
-	TRBV11-3	-	TRBJ2-7	CASNPTPQGTNEQYF	TGTGCCAGCAACCCTACCCCCCAGGGGACCAACGAGCAGTACTTC
-	TRBV20-1	TRBD1	TRBJ2-7	CSATQGAVYEQYF	TGCAGTGCTACGCAGGGGGCGGTTTACGAGCAGTACTTC
-	TRBV6-5	-	TRBJ1-4	CATGRGSEKLFF	TGTGCCACAGGGAGGGGTAGTGAAAAACTGTTTTTT
-	TRBV7-9	-	TRBJ2-5	CASSLGDGKYQETQYF	TGTGCCAGCAGCTTAGGGGACGGGAAGTACCAAGAGACCCAGTACTTC
many	TRBV28	-	TRBJ1-5	CASSPRLGAQQPQHF	TGTGCCAGCAGCCCTCGTCTCGGGGCCCAACAGCCCCAGCATTTT
-	TRBV10-3	-	TRBJ1-2	CAISSNNYGYTF	TGTGCCATTTCCTCTAATAACTATGGCTACACCTTC
few	TRBV5-4	TRBD2	TRBJ2-3	CASSLGEGNTDTQYF	TGTGCCAGCAGCCTTGGGGAGGGTAACACAGATACGCAGTATTTT
many	TRBV7-2	-	TRBJ1-5	CASSLALQGMGNQPQHF	TGTGCCAGCAGCTTAGCGCTTCAGGGGATGGGGAATCAGCCCCAGCATTTT
many	TRBV12-3/TRBV12-4	-	TRBJ1-1	CASRGTENTEAFF	TGTGCCAGCAGAGGGACCGAGAACACTGAAGCTTTCTTT
few	TRBV12-5	TRBD1	TRBJ2-1	CASGLRQGVSDEQFF	TGTGCTAGTGGTTTGAGGCAGGGGGTAAGTGATGAGCAGTTCTTC
-	TRBV4-2	TRBD2	TRBJ2-5	CASSPGLAAWQETQYF	TGTGCCAGCAGCCCCGGACTAGCTGCGTGGCAAGAGACCCAGTACTTC
-	TRBV5-1	TRBD2	TRBJ2-1	CASSLPRREGSPVNNEQFF	TGCGCCAGCAGCCTTCCTCGGCGGGAGGGCTCCCCTGTTAACAATGAGCAGTTCTTC
-	TRBV24-1	TRBD2	TRBJ2-1	CATSDWASGSFEQFF	TGTGCCACCAGTGATTGGGCTAGCGGGAGTTTTGAGCAGTTCTTC
many	TRBV5-1	-	TRBJ2-1	CASSSGIVLGNEQFF	TGCGCCAGCAGCTCCGGGATCGTCCTAGGCAATGAGCAGTTCTTC
once	TRBV20-1	-	TRBJ1-5	CSARAPGFSDPQHF	TGCAGTGCTAGAGCCCCCGGATTTTCGGACCCCCAGCATTTT
many	TRBV5-1	-	TRBJ2-7	CASRWGGTYEQYF	TGCGCCAGCAGATGGGGTGGGACCTACGAGCAGTACTTC
many	TRBV6-2/TRBV6-3	-	TRBJ2-7	CASSYRVWGSSYEQYF	TGTGCCAGCAGTTACAGAGTATGGGGGAGCTCCTACGAGCAGTACTTC
once	TRBV28	-	TRBJ2-1	CASATGVRYNEQFF	TGTGCCAGCGCGACGGGAGTTCGCTACAATGAGCAGTTCTTC
many	TRBV5-1	-	TRBJ2-7	CASSLGGVVGGQYF	TGCGCCAGCAGCTTGGGGGGGGTAGTAGGAGGCCAGTACTTC
many	TRBV5-3	TRBD2	TRBJ2-1	CASSVGLANQFF	TGTGCCAGCAGCGTTGGACTAGCTAATCAGTTCTTC
-	TRBV28	TRBD2	TRBJ2-5	CASSPPGLAGIVGETQYF	TGTGCCAGCAGCCCCCCGGGACTAGCGGGAATAGTAGGGGAGACCCAGTACTTC
many	TRBV28	TRBD1	TRBJ2-7	CASRPETTGGYEQYF	TGTGCCAGCAGACCTGAAACGACAGGGGGCTACGAGCAGTACTTC
many	TRBV7-9	-	TRBJ2-5	CASSFPRQAETQYF	TGTGCCAGCAGCTTCCCCAGACAAGCGGAGACCCAGTACTTC
-	TRBV2	TRBD2	TRBJ2-2	CASRFLAGESGELFF	TGTGCCAGCAGGTTTTTAGCGGGAGAGTCGGGGGAGCTGTTTTTT
-	TRBV4-1	-	TRBJ2-7	CASSLRDSEEYEQYF	TGCGCCAGCAGCCTAAGGGATAGCGAAGAATACGAGCAGTACTTC
many	TRBV7-2	-	TRBJ2-1	CASSFDRSYNEQFF	TGTGCCAGCAGCTTCGACAGGTCCTACAATGAGCAGTTCTTC
many	TRBV7-9	TRBD1	TRBJ2-3	CASSFPRQGGTDTQYF	TGTGCCAGCAGCTTCCCCCGACAGGGAGGCACAGATACGCAGTATTTT
-	TRBV28	-	TRBJ1-6	CATLDTDYNSPLHF	TGTGCCACCCTGGATACAGACTACAATTCACCCCTCCACTTT
-	TRBV19	-	TRBJ2-1	CASIRGNPGDEQFF	TGTGCCAGTATAAGGGGAAACCCGGGCGATGAGCAGTTCTTC
many	TRBV29-1	TRBD2	TRBJ2-1	CSVVGLAGGNSEQFF	TGCAGCGTTGTTGGGCTAGCGGGAGGAAATAGTGAGCAGTTCTTC
few	TRBV20-1	-	TRBJ2-5	CSARDYNSQETQYF	TGCAGTGCTAGAGATTACAATTCTCAAGAGACCCAGTACTTC
-	TRBV9	TRBD2	TRBJ2-3	CASSRRAGGTDTQYF	TGTGCCAGCAGCCGCCGGGCGGGGGGCACAGATACGCAGTATTTT
many	TRBV4-3	TRBD1	TRBJ1-1	CASSQEPQGANTEAFF	TGCGCCAGCAGCCAAGAACCACAGGGGGCGAACACTGAAGCTTTCTTT
many	TRBV11-2	-	TRBJ2-4	CASRQYTGFYKNIQYF	TGTGCCAGCAGACAATACACAGGGTTCTACAAAAACATTCAGTACTTC
-	TRBV29-1	TRBD2	TRBJ2-7	CSVTSGLAGGGEQYF	TGCAGCGTGACATCGGGACTAGCGGGAGGTGGCGAGCAGTACTTC
many	TRBV20-1	TRBD1	TRBJ2-1	CSARDRQGGRNRGNEQFF	TGCAGTGCTAGAGATCGACAGGGGGGGCGAAATAGGGGCAATGAGCAGTTCTTC
many	TRBV12-3/TRBV12-4	-	TRBJ2-5	CASTRLGKSETQYF	TGTGCCAGCACGAGACTAGGAAAGTCCGAGACCCAGTACTTC
-	TRBV6-5	-	TRBJ2-1	CASRSLGFEQFF	TGTGCCAGCAGATCACTAGGTTTTGAGCAGTTCTTC
many	TRBV4-2	-	TRBJ2-1	CASSQEPAYSSYNEQFF	TGTGCCAGCAGCCAAGAGCCCGCGTATAGCTCCTACAATGAGCAGTTCTTC
many	TRBV28	-	TRBJ2-1	CASSLWGIFNEQFF	TGTGCCAGCAGTTTATGGGGAATTTTCAATGAGCAGTTCTTC
many	TRBV7-2	-	TRBJ2-2	CALDGVRAGELFF	TGTGCCTTGGACGGGGTCCGGGCCGGGGAGCTGTTTTTT
many	TRBV11-2	-	TRBJ2-2	CASSPPFTNTGELFF	TGTGCCAGCAGCCCCCCCTTCACGAACACCGGGGAGCTGTTTTTT
-	TRBV12-3/TRBV12-4	TRBD2	TRBJ2-5	CASSFLPGTSGRAVETQYF	TGTGCCAGCAGTTTCCTACCAGGGACTAGCGGGAGGGCGGTGGAGACCCAGTACTTC
many	TRBV10-3	-	TRBJ2-5	CAISDRPQETQYF	TGTGCCATCAGTGACAGGCCGCAAGAGACCCAGTACTTC
many	TRBV5-4	-	TRBJ2-2	CASSLVANTGELFF	TGTGCCAGCAGCTTGGTTGCGAACACCGGGGAGCTGTTTTTT
-	TRBV12-3/TRBV12-4	-	TRBJ2-7	CASSYRDHQYF	TGTGCCAGCAGTTACCGGGACCATCAGTACTTC
many	TRBV7-2	-	TRBJ2-2	CASSSRVAGTGELFF	TGTGCCAGCAGCTCCCGGGTAGCAGGCACCGGGGAGCTGTTTTTT
many	TRBV6-1	TRBD2	TRBJ2-1	CASSRLAGAAYNEQFF	TGTGCCAGCAGCCGACTAGCGGGAGCAGCCTACAATGAGCAGTTCTTC